The 15 T cell receptor beta chains given below trace back to one sample, sequenced in a study of shared clonotypes between healthy human individuals. Sequenced by immunoSEQ multiplex PCR; TCRdb stores in-frame clones only, minus some. The sample lists 1.4 million to 1.5 million clones; roughly 95% were seen once. The material sequenced was naive CD4+ T cells sorted from blood. Subset given: CD45RA+ positively selected. These receptors all come from a man aged 30-40 years in good health.

This chain joins TRBV9 and TRBJ1-4; D gene ambiguous. This CDR3 contains 15 residues. Germline lookup yields CDR1 SGDLS and CDR2 YYNGEE. The V gene lost 0 bases and the J gene lost 6 bases, with 12 bases spanning the gap. The CDR3 region is CASSVAISSDEKLFF. The CDR3, as DNA: TGTGCCAGCAGCGTAGCGATAAGTTCGGATGAAAAACTGTTTTTT.

The V gene is TRBV29-1, the J gene TRBJ1-4; D unclear. Germline assignment: CDR1 SQVTM and CDR2 ANQGSEA. The V gene lost 3 bases and the J gene lost 7 bases, with 15 bases spanning the gap. The length of the CDR3 is 14 residues. The CDR3 DNA sequence: TGCAGCGTTGAGCGGGTACTGGCAAGTGAAAAACTGTTTTTT. Its protein product is CSVERVLASEKLFF.

This rearrangement joins TRBV28 to TRBJ2-7; 8 bases align to TRBD1. Germline V lookup: CDR1 MDHEN, CDR2 SYDVKM. Losses at the gene ends were 3 bases for V and 2 bases for J; bases not matched to a gene: 9. CDR3 length: 16 amino acids. Here the CDR3 reads CASSLPARGRTYEQYF. The DNA of the CDR3 is TGTGCCAGCAGTTTGCCGGCCAGGGGGCGCACCTACGAGCAGTACTTC.

J is TRBJ1-1 and V is TRBV18, with D unresolved. The length of the CDR3 is 12 residues. V lost 2 bases and J 8 bases, leaving 9 bases between the germline ends. Germline values: CDR1 KGHSH, CDR2 LQKENI. CDR3 protein: CASSPGIAEAFF. CDR3 sequence (DNA): TGTGCCAGCTCACCAGGTATAGCAGAAGCTTTCTTT.

J is TRBJ2-7 and V is TRBV2, with TRBD2 matching 11 bases. V dropped 6 bases and J dropped 3; count of bases not matched to a gene: 10. CDR3 size: 16 residues. CDR1 is SNHLY, CDR2 FYNNEI, per germline. CDR3 coding DNA: TGTGCCAGCAGCGACCCGGGACTAGCGGATAACTACGAGCAGTACTTC. Protein: CASSDPGLADNYEQYF.

V usage is TRBV10-1 and J usage is TRBJ2-2; D is tentatively TRBD1 or TRBD2 (6 bases each). Trimming pared 4 bases from V and 3 bases from J, leaving 9 bases between. Germline assignment: CDR1 WNHNN and CDR2 SYGVQD (reference sequence). This CDR3 has 14 residues. For the CDR3, the DNA is TGCGCCAGCAGTGGGGGGGCGGACACCGGGGAGCTGTTTTTT. It yields the protein CASSGGADTGELFF.

The rearrangement links TRBV10-3 to TRBJ2-3; 7 bases agree with TRBD1. The junction had 9 bases not matched to a gene; V was cut back by 3 bases and J by 3 bases. The CDR3 is 16 amino acids. Germline assignment: CDR1 ENHRY and CDR2 SYGVKD. The CDR3 is CAISDKGRGLTDTQYF. The CDR3 nucleotides are TGTGCCATCAGTGATAAGGGCAGGGGGTTGACAGATACGCAGTATTTT.

This chain uses TRBV7-3 with TRBJ1-1; D is perhaps TRBD1 (5 bases). There are 14 residues in the CDR3. Trimming stripped 0 bases from V and 4 bases from J, with 9 bases between. Per the germline V gene, CDR1 is SGHTA and CDR2 is FQGTGA. CDR3 region: CASSLTGRATEAFF. For the CDR3, the DNA is TGTGCCAGCAGCTTAACGGGCAGGGCCACTGAAGCTTTCTTT.

This sequence joins TRBV7-9 and TRBJ1-2; D may be TRBD1 (6 bases). Germline V lookup: CDR1 SEHNR, CDR2 FQNEAQ (reference sequence). This CDR3 comprises 14 residues. Trimming removed 7 bases from V and 4 bases from J, with 16 bases in between. CDR3 region: CASIHWGAGYGYTF. DNA for the CDR3: TGTGCCAGCATCCATTGGGGGGCTGGCTATGGCTACACCTTC.

V is TRBV10-3 and J is TRBJ1-2; D gene uncertain. This CDR3 region has 14 residues. Germline CDR1 reads ENHRY; CDR2 reads SYGVKD. Trimming cost V 0 bases and J 0 bases, with 5 bases left between them. Here the CDR3 reads CAISESKTNYGYTF. The CDR3 coding sequence is TGTGCCATCAGTGAGTCGAAGACTAACTATGGCTACACCTTC.

J is TRBJ2-7 and V is TRBV25-1, with D tentatively TRBD2 (5 bases). This CDR3 has 11 residues. Germline V gene data show CDR1 as MGHDK and CDR2 as SYGVNS. Trimming stripped 10 bases from V and 3 bases from J, with 10 bases between. As DNA, the CDR3 is TGTGCCACCCAGAGGGTCTACGAGCAGTACTTC. As protein: CATQRVYEQYF.

The rearrangement links TRBV28 to TRBJ1-4; the match to TRBD1 covers 7 bases. This CDR3 has 14 amino acids. J was trimmed by 6 bases and V by 3 bases; bases with no gene match: 4. Germline CDR1 and CDR2: MDHEN and SYDVKM. The CDR3 nucleotides read TGTGCCAGCAGTTTGACAGGGCGGTATGAAAAACTGTTTTTT. Protein: CASSLTGRYEKLFF.

Details on this clone: The same CDR3 can be traced to other DNA sequences in this sample. The rearrangement joins TRBV5-1 to TRBJ2-3, with 13 nucleotides matching TRBD2. Unmatched junction bases numbered 2, after V lost 4 bases and J lost 3 bases. This CDR3 region has 15 residues. Germline V gives CDR1 SGHRS, CDR2 YFSETQ. The CDR3 loop is CASSLLAGGTDTQYF. The CDR3 DNA reads TGCGCCAGCAGCCTACTAGCGGGAGGGACAGATACGCAGTATTTT.

The chain employs TRBV5-1 and TRBJ2-7; 8 nucleotides line up with TRBD1. This CDR3 region has 13 residues. Germline V gene lookup returns CDR1 SGHRS and CDR2 YFSETQ. With V trimmed by 6 bases and J by 5 bases, 7 bases remained unmatched. For the CDR3, the DNA is TGCGCCAGCACGATGGGACAGGTTGACGAGCAGTACTTC. Encoded protein: CASTMGQVDEQYF.

J is TRBJ2-3 and V is TRBV27; the match to TRBD2 covers 8 bases. Germline CDR1 is MNHEY and CDR2 is SMNVEV (reference sequence). The junction had 9 bases not matched to a gene; V was cut back by 3 bases and J by 4 bases. CDR3 length: 16 residues. For the CDR3, the DNA is TGTGCCAGCAGTTTTAACGGGAGGGCCGCCGCAGATACGCAGTATTTT. Protein sequence: CASSFNGRAAADTQYF.